The sequence of this T cell receptor beta chain was determined in a study of radiation and T cells in renal cell carcinoma. Time point specified: baseline pretreatment blood. Treatment meaning: 15 Gy SBRT to primary tumor, nephrectomy 4 weeks later. Trimming pared 0 bases from V and 12 bases from J, leaving 15 bases between. Per germline, CDR1 MNHNS and CDR2 SASEGT. The CDR3 loop spans 14 amino acids. The method was immunoSEQ multiplex PCR; TCRdb's version includes in-frame clones alone and lacks a portion of them. The table lists some 100,000 clones, approximately 83% of them singletons. The receptor comes from a man aged 55 to 70 with renal cell carcinoma. Source: blood, taken from a patient whose treatment included radiotherapy and nephrectomy. The chain is built from TRBV6-1 and TRBJ2-1; D call uncertain. The CDR3 reads CASSEAEVSVRQFF. CDR3 DNA: TGTGCCAGCAGTGAAGCGGAAGTGTCGGTCAGGCAGTTCTTC.